This entry concerns a single T cell receptor beta chain. The data stem from a study of blood T cell repertoires in COVID-19. Study-level information: Spain, Italy and the United States supplied samples that represented acute and convalescent COVID-19. The analysed material was cDNA or gDNA that came from T cells, B-cell-depleted T cells, or PBMCs.

This CDR3 region has 15 residues. CDR1 SGDLS and CDR2 YYNGEE come from the germline V gene. The V segment lost 3 bases and the J segment 4 bases; nucleotides outside the gene matches: 8. Authors' processing steps: Estimation of nucleated cell counts relied on the amplification of reference gene primers. Method: immunoSEQ multiplex PCR; TCRdb's copy keeps in-frame clones and lacks some. V and J calls and clone size come straight from that table; D and trimming were deduced from the DNA. The data contain 260,000 or so clones, approximately 88% of them singletons. Grouping used clinical history reported by participants in a survey and questionnaire.

This receptor was obtained from a woman between 40 and 55 years old with acute COVID-19. Sample: PBMCs or T cells enriched from blood (not recorded which). The chain recombines TRBV9 with TRBJ1-2; 8 bases are shared with TRBD1. CDR3 coding DNA: TGTGCCAGCAGCGAGGGACAGGATGTACGCTATGGCTACACCTTC. This translates into CASSEGQDVRYGYTF. Looking up the rest from reference TRBV9 and TRBJ1-2 gives the full variable domain: DSGVTQTPKHLITATGQRVTLRCSPRSGDLSVYWYQQSLDQGLQFLIQYYNGEERAKGNILERFSAQQFPDLHSELNLSSLELGDSALYFCASSEGQDVRYGYTFGSGTRLTVV.